This TCR beta chain was sequenced for a study of cytomegalovirus exposure and HLA in healthy donors. The PCR ran on 60 Vbeta and 13 Jbeta primers. Methods used by the authors: An analysis that came later counted 60 million to 80 million unique TCR beta chains, roughly 11 million shared. Produced via immunoSEQ multiplex PCR; TCRdb's table is partial and in-frame only. V and J calls and clone size are copied from that table; D and trimming were computed from the DNA. The sample holds about 170,000 clones, roughly 81% seen once. Study-wide points: As immune exposure information, only CMV serostatus was available.

About this clone itself: The antigen is not known.

The CDR3 sequence is 17 residues long. Germline V gene sequence: CDR1 MGHRA, CDR2 YSYEKL. Trimming took off 0 bases at V and 2 bases at J, with 15 bases between the two ends. The chain recombines TRBV4-1 with TRBJ2-3, with TRBD2 as a possible D gene (6 bases). Material: PBMCs. This TCR was sampled from a man in his thirties or forties in good health and CMV-seropositive. The CDR3 DNA sequence: TGCGCCAGCAGCCAAGAAGACTGGCGCGGGGACACAGATACGCAGTATTTT. Its translation is CASSQEDWRGDTDTQYF.